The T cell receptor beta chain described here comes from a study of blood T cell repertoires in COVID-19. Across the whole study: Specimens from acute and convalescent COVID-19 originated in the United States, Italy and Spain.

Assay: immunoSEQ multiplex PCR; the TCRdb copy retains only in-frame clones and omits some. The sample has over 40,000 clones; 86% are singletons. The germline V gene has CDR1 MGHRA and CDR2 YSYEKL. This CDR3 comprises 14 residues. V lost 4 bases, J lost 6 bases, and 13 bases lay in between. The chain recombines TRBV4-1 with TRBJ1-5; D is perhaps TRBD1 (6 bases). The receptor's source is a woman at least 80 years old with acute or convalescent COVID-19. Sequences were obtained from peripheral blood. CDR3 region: CASSRMGGAQPQHF. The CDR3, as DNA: TGCGCCAGCAGCCGAATGGGGGGGGCTCAGCCCCAGCATTTT.